The TCR beta chain under discussion was sequenced for a study of T cell changes during pregnancy in multiple sclerosis. This clone was detected a few times. The method was immunoSEQ multiplex PCR; TCRdb's version includes in-frame clones alone and lacks a portion of them. This table holds 60,000 or so clones, 91% found once. Specimen: peripheral blood, collected before pregnancy. The clonotype comes from a female donor with multiple sclerosis, enrolled in a pregnancy study.

The CDR3, as DNA: TGTGCCAGCTCACCCCCACAAATGTGGGGGGTCGACTATGGCTACACCTTC. Translating it yields CASSPPQMWGVDYGYTF. V and J are TRBV18 and TRBJ1-2; D possibly corresponds to TRBD1 (5 bases). The length of the CDR3 is 17 residues. V shed 3 bases and J shed 3 bases, with 20 bases lying between them. Germline V gene lookup returns CDR1 KGHSH and CDR2 LQKENI. Drawing the rest from reference TRBV18 and TRBJ1-2, the complete variable domain is NAGVMQNPRHLVRRRGQEARLRCSPMKGHSHVYWYRQLPEEGLKFMVYLQKENIIDESGMPKERFSAEFPKEGPSILRIQQVVRGDSAAYFCASSPPQMWGVDYGYTFGSGTRLTVV.